These 27 T cell receptor beta chains were all obtained from the same sample, sequenced in a study of identical twins. TCRdb used MiXCR to reprocess the 5' RACE reads, holding one entry per CDR3 protein. This repertoire shows 1.5 million to 2 million distinct CDR3 sequences, about 32% found once; its top ten account for roughly 0.3%. Specimen: cord blood. The source is a newborn girl in good health.

Regarding this clonotype: A read error may explain this, as a much larger clone is one base away. This sequence joins TRBV29-1 and TRBJ2-5; 9 bases align to TRBD2. The junction had 23 bases not matched to a gene; V was cut back by 7 bases and J by 11 bases. The CDR3 runs to 16 residues. Germline loops: CDR1 SQVTM, CDR2 ANQGSEA. The CDR3 loop is CSASLGLAGREYEQYF. CDR3 coding DNA: TGCAGCGCTTCTCTCGGGCTAGCGGGGAGGGAGTATGAGCAGTACTTC.

The chain is built from TRBV4-2 and TRBJ2-3, with TRBD2 matching over 8 bases. V dropped 1 base and J dropped 1; count of bases not matched to a gene: 10. The germline gives CDR1 LGHNA, CDR2 YNFKEQ. This CDR3 is 18 amino acids long. The CDR3: CASSQVVTSEQRTDTQYF. DNA of the CDR3: TGTGCCAGCAGCCAAGTAGTGACTAGCGAGCAACGCACAGATACGCAGTATTTT.

The V call is TRBV7-9, the J call TRBJ1-4; D might be TRBD1 (5 bases). The CDR3 length is 15 residues. The germline CDR1 and CDR2 sequences are SEHNR and FQNEAQ (reference sequence). V was trimmed by 5 bases and J by 6 bases, leaving 16 bases between them. CDR3 sequence reads: CASSPNEGTYEKLFF. The CDR3 DNA reads as TGTGCCAGCAGCCCTAACGAGGGGACCTATGAAAAACTGTTTTTT.

J is TRBJ2-7 and V is TRBV6-5; 9 bases fit TRBD1. Trimming cost V 6 bases and J 7 bases; bases outside gene matches: 13. The CDR3 totals 15 residues. Germline CDR1 and CDR2: MNHEY and SVGAGI. CDR3 DNA sequence: TGTGCCAGCAGGACCGGGACAGGGTTTTGGAATGAGCAGTACTTC. The encoded protein is CASRTGTGFWNEQYF.

As DNA, the CDR3 is TGCGCCAGCAGCTTGGAACTAGCGGGGGGGTACACAGATACGCAGTATTTT. Residues: CASSLELAGGYTDTQYF. The gene calls are TRBV5-1 and TRBJ2-3; 13 nucleotides line up with TRBD2. Unmatched junction bases numbered 3, after V lost 0 bases and J lost 2 bases. CDR1 is SGHRS, CDR2 YFSETQ, per germline. The CDR3 totals 17 residues.

At least ten counts were recorded for this clonotype. No DNA is shown, since the ends of the CDR3 on it are uncertain; the CDR3 is the one TCRdb lists. The chain employs TRBV6-5 and TRBJ2-7. CDR1 MNHEY and CDR2 SVGAGI come from the germline V gene. A total of 15 residues make up the CDR3, ends included. CDR3 sequence reads: CASSSSVTSSYEQYF.

Points on this clonotype: A much larger clone is a single base away; this may be a read error. J is TRBJ2-7 and V is TRBV2; D ambiguous. The germline CDR1 and CDR2 sequences are SNHLY and FYNNEI. V was shortened by 11 bases and J by 4 bases, with 21 bases between the two germline ends. CDR3 length: 14 residues. The CDR3 spells CACIRAEIKYEQYF. The CDR3 region has the DNA TGTGCCTGCATCCGCGCGGAGATTAAGTACGAGCAGTACTTC.

This chain uses TRBV20-1 with TRBJ2-7; TRBD2 agrees at 8 bases. The CDR3 runs 16 residues. Germline CDR1 reads DFQATT; CDR2 reads SNEGSKA (reference sequence). V lost 0 bases and J lost 9; bases outside the gene matches: 16. This CDR3 reads CSARDIRGGYYNVQYF. The DNA for the CDR3 is TGCAGTGCTAGAGATATCCGGGGGGGGTACTACAATGTGCAGTACTTC.

The sample holds a few counts of this clonotype. The chain couples TRBV7-9 to TRBJ2-4; D is unclear. The germline V and J ends were trimmed by 2 bases and 0 bases, with 17 bases remaining between them. Per germline, CDR1 SEHNR and CDR2 FQNEAQ (reference sequence). The CDR3 is 18 amino acids. DNA for the CDR3: TGTGCCAGCAGCTTATCGGCAGGCCGGACCGTAGCCAAAAACATTCAGTACTTC. Its translation: CASSLSAGRTVAKNIQYF.

This chain uses TRBV3-1 with TRBJ2-3; 7 nucleotides line up with TRBD2. Germline loops: CDR1 LGHDT, CDR2 YNNKEL (reference sequence). The CDR3 is 15 amino acids. V lost 4 bases, J lost 7 bases, and 11 bases stayed unmatched. CDR3 nucleotides: TGTGCCAGCAGCCCGACAGTCCTAGCGGTCCATACGCAGTATTTT. It yields the protein CASSPTVLAVHTQYF.

This clonotype came up a few times. The J gene is TRBJ1-6, the V gene TRBV20-1; no definite D call. The CDR3 is 16 amino acids. Germline V gene sequence: CDR1 DFQATT, CDR2 SNEGSKA (reference sequence). V shed 0 bases and J shed 2 bases, with 11 bases lying between them. This chain's CDR3 is CSARDRANAYNSPLHF. In DNA form, the CDR3 reads TGCAGTGCTAGAGATCGGGCCAACGCCTATAATTCACCCCTCCACTTT.

There are a few counts of this clonotype. This rearrangement joins TRBV20-1 to TRBJ1-2, with no clear D. Germline assignment: CDR1 DFQATT and CDR2 SNEGSKA (reference sequence). The CDR3 loop spans 14 amino acids. The ends were cut back, 3 bases at V and 4 bases at J, with 15 bases in the middle. The CDR3 loop is CSASVKRHPYGYTF. In DNA, the CDR3 is TGCAGTGCTAGTGTTAAAAGACACCCCTATGGCTACACCTTC.

This clonotype showed up just a few times. The chain uses TRBV20-1 and TRBJ1-4; D is ambiguous. The CDR3 covers 14 residues. Germline assignment: CDR1 DFQATT and CDR2 SNEGSKA (reference sequence). The V gene lost 3 bases and the J gene lost 10 bases, with 18 bases spanning the gap. This CDR3 reads CSASVELLAGKLFF. The CDR3 coding sequence is TGCAGTGCTAGTGTGGAACTCCTAGCAGGAAAACTGTTTTTT.

This clonotype showed up just once. The chain combines TRBV30 with TRBJ2-1; tentative D call: TRBD2 (6 bases). CDR3 size: 10 residues. Germline V gene data show CDR1 as GTSNPN and CDR2 as SVGIG (reference sequence). Trimming left V 8 bases short and J 10 bases short, with 12 bases between. The CDR3 region is CAIPGLEQFF. CDR3 nucleotide sequence: TGTGCCATTCCGGGACTGGAGCAGTTCTTC.

This clonotype was seen a handful of times. J is TRBJ2-1 and V is TRBV10-3, with a possible D match to TRBD2 (6 bases). The CDR3 contains 16 residues. Trimming pared 8 bases from V and 0 bases from J, leaving 17 bases between. Germline V lookup: CDR1 ENHRY, CDR2 SYGVKD. The CDR3 sequence: CAISSGGSSSYNEQFF. DNA of the CDR3: TGTGCCATCTCTAGTGGAGGGTCGAGCTCCTACAATGAGCAGTTCTTC.

This clonotype came up many times. This rearrangement joins TRBV29-1 to TRBJ2-6, with D possibly being TRBD2 (5 bases). The germline V gene has CDR1 SQVTM and CDR2 ANQGSEA. This CDR3 spans 15 amino acids. The V end was cut by 6 bases, the J end by 0 bases, with 12 bases between. CDR3 sequence (DNA): TGCAGCGTCCTCGGGGATACCTCTGGGGCCAACGTCCTGACTTTC. Amino acids: CSVLGDTSGANVLTF. The full variable domain, with the rest looked up from reference TRBV29-1 and TRBJ2-6, is SAVISQKPSRDICQRGTSLTIQCQVDSQVTMMFWYRQQPGQSLTLIATANQGSEATYESGFVIDKFPISRPNLTFSTLTVSNMSPEDSSIYLCSVLGDTSGANVLTFGAGSRLTVL.

This chain uses TRBV28 with TRBJ2-3; possibly TRBD1 for D (5 bases). The V and J ends lost 2 bases and 6 bases respectively, with 12 bases between them. This CDR3 is built from 14 residues. Germline CDR1 is MDHEN and CDR2 is SYDVKM. The CDR3 nucleotides read TGTGCCAGCAGTTTAGGGGCGGTGCGTGATACGCAGTATTTT. Translation gives CASSLGAVRDTQYF.

V and J are TRBV20-1 and TRBJ1-6, with TRBD1 identical over 7 bases. In germline, CDR1 is DFQATT, CDR2 SNEGSKA (reference sequence). V gave up 7 bases and J gave up 3 bases; unmatched junction bases: 6. The CDR3 sequence is 14 residues long. CDR3 protein: CSGEQGVYNSPLHF. DNA for the CDR3: TGCAGTGGAGAGCAGGGGGTCTATAATTCACCCCTCCACTTT.

This rearrangement joins TRBV11-2 to TRBJ2-1, with 12 bases fitting TRBD2. Trimming at V came to 5 bases and at J to 10 bases, leaving 6 bases not matched to a gene. The germline V gene encodes CDR1 SGHAT and CDR2 FQNNGV. The CDR3 extends over 14 amino acids. The CDR3: CASSPSGGAWEQFF. The DNA of the CDR3 is TGTGCCAGCAGCCCTAGCGGGGGGGCTTGGGAGCAGTTCTTC.

This clonotype occurred many times. This sequence joins TRBV7-9 and TRBJ2-3; 7 nucleotides match TRBD2. The V gene's germline CDR1 is SEHNR and CDR2 FQNEAQ (reference sequence). The CDR3 spans 15 residues. V was pared by 1 base and J by 2 bases, with 3 bases of the junction left unmatched. The CDR3, as DNA: TGTGCCAGCAGCTTAGGAGCGGGATACACAGATACGCAGTATTTT. The encoded protein is CASSLGAGYTDTQYF.

CDR3 sequence (DNA): TGTGCCAGCAGCCGGACTAGAGGAATAGATACGCAGTATTTT. It specifies CASSRTRGIDTQYF. The chain is built from TRBV6-6 and TRBJ2-3; 7 positions match TRBD2. Germline trimming cut 6 bases from V and 5 bases from J; bases unmatched to any gene: 8. The CDR3 is 14 residues long. Germline V CDR1 and CDR2: MNHNY, SVGAGI (reference sequence).

This clonotype has a handful of counts. This chain connects TRBV7-2 to TRBJ2-1; the match to TRBD2 covers 7 bases. J gave up 13 bases and V 0 bases, and 9 bases lay outside the gene matches. The CDR3 loop spans 14 amino acids. Germline CDR1 SGHTA, CDR2 FQGNSA. Written as DNA, the CDR3 is TGTGCCAGCAGCTTAGCGAGGACTAGAGACGATCAGTTCTTC. Its translation: CASSLARTRDDQFF.

This clonotype was seen at least ten times. The V call is TRBV28, the J call TRBJ2-1; no firm D call. Trimming shortened V by 5 bases and J by 0 bases, and 5 bases separated the two germline ends. This CDR3 region has 13 residues. Per germline, CDR1 MDHEN and CDR2 SYDVKM. CDR3 DNA sequence: TGTGCCAGCAGTGACAACTCCTACAATGAGCAGTTCTTC. This encodes CASSDNSYNEQFF.

The V and J genes are TRBV29-1 and TRBJ2-1, with D unclear. The J call may be in error: the DNA end matches TRBJ2-7 better. This CDR3 has 13 amino acids. CDR1 is SQVTM, CDR2 ANQGSEA, per germline. CDR3 loop: CSVVRFSYNEQYF. The CDR3 coding sequence is TGCAGCGTTGTTCGCTTCTCCTACAATGAGCAGTACTTC.

In its sample, this clonotype was seen a few times. The rearrangement links TRBV20-1 to TRBJ2-5; TRBD2 aligns across 9 bases. The DNA matches TRBJ2-7 better at its end, which makes the J call doubtful. Germline CDR1 and CDR2: DFQATT and SNEGSKA (reference sequence). This CDR3 is built from 14 residues. This CDR3 reads CSAGLIAGDDEQYF. In nucleotides, the CDR3 is TGCAGTGCTGGCCTTATAGCGGGAGATGACGAGCAGTACTTC.

This clonotype was counted a few times. The chain couples TRBV28 to TRBJ2-7; TRBD2 matches 10 bases. The CDR3 runs to 14 residues. Germline values: CDR1 MDHEN, CDR2 SYDVKM. V dropped 6 bases and J dropped 6; count of bases not matched to a gene: 8. CDR3 sequence: CASSPGTSALEQYF. The CDR3 DNA reads TGTGCCAGCAGCCCCGGGACTAGCGCCCTCGAGCAGTACTTC.

This clonotype occurred a few times. The gene calls are TRBV5-1 and TRBJ2-1; 9 bases are a match to TRBD1. The ends lost 3 bases at V and 2 bases at J; junction bases unmatched: 6. The V gene's germline CDR1 is SGHRS and CDR2 YFSETQ. This CDR3 is built from 16 residues. The CDR3 DNA is TGCGCCAGCAGCTCCCTCCGGGACAGGGCCTACAATGAGCAGTTCTTC. Protein sequence: CASSSLRDRAYNEQFF.